This T cell receptor beta chain was captured in a study of T cells expressing NK-cell markers. Across the whole study: Seven of eight sequenced donors tested HCMV-seropositive; one tested seronegative.

TCRdb re-called the 5' RACE reads; every CDR3 protein appears as one record, without DNA. This repertoire includes 200,000 to 300,000 distinct CDR3 sequences. This CDR3 has 16 residues. Sequences were obtained from blood T cells: a sorted CD56 or NKG2C T cell subset, CD4+ or CD8+ T cells, or bulk PBMC T cells (not recorded which). The gene calls are TRBV12-3 or TRBV12-4 and TRBJ2-7; lacking DNA, the TRBD1 call made by TCRdb goes unchecked. The TCR was taken from a man aged 18 to 30 in good health. The CDR3 loop reads CASSSGERTGRYEQYF.